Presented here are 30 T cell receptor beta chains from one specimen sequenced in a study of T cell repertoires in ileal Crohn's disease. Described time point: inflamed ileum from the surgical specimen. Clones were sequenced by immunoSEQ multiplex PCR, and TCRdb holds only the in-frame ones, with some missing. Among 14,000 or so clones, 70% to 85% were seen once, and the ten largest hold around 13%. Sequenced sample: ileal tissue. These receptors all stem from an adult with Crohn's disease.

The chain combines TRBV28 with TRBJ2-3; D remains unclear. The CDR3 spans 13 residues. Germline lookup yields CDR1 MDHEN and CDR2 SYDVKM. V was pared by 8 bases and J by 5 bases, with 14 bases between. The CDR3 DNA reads TGTGCCAGCCGGACGGCAGGCCGAGATACGCAGTATTTT. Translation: CASRTAGRDTQYF. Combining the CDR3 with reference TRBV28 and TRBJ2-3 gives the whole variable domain DVKVTQSSRYLVKRTGEKVFLECVQDMDHENMFWYRQDPGLGLRLIYFSYDVKMKEKGDIPEGYSVSREKKERFSLILESASTNQTSMYLCASRTAGRDTQYFGPGTRLTVL.

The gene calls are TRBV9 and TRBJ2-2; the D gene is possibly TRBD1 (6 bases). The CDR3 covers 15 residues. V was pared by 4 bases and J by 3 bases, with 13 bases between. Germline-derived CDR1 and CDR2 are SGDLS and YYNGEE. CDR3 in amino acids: CASSPRGGDTGELFF. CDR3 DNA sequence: TGTGCCAGCAGCCCACGAGGGGGAGACACCGGGGAGCTGTTTTTT.

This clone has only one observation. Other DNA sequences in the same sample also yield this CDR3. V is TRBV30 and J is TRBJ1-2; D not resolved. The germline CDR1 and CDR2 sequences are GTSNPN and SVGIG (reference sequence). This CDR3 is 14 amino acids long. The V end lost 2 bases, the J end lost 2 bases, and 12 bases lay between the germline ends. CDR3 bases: TGTGCCTGGAGTTTGCTAGGGAAGAACTATGGCTACACCTTC. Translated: CAWSLLGKNYGYTF.

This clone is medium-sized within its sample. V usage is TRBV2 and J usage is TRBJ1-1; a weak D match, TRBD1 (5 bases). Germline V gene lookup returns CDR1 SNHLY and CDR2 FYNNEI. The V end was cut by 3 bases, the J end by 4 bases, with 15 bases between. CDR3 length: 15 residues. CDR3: CASSDLGPTGTEAFF. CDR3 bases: TGTGCCAGCAGTGACCTGGGGCCTACGGGCACTGAAGCTTTCTTT.

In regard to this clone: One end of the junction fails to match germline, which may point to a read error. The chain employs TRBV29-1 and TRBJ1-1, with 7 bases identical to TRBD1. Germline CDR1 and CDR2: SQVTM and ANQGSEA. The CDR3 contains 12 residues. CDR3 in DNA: TGCAGCACGGGGTCGGGCTCAGGGGGGCATTTTTTT. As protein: CSTGSGSGGHFF.

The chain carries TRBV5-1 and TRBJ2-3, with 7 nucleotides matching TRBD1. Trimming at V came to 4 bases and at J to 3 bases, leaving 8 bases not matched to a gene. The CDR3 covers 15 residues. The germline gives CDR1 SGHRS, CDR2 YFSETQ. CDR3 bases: TGCGCCAGCAGCCCTGGACAGGAGCTGACAGATACGCAGTATTTT. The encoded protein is CASSPGQELTDTQYF.

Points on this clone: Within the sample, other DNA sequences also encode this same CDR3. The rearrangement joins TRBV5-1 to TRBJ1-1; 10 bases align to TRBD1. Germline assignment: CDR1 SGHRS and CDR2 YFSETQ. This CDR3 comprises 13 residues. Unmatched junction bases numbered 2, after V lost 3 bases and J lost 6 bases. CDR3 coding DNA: TGCGCCAGCAGCTCTGGACAGGGGGCTGAAGCTTTCTTT. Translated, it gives CASSSGQGAEAFF.

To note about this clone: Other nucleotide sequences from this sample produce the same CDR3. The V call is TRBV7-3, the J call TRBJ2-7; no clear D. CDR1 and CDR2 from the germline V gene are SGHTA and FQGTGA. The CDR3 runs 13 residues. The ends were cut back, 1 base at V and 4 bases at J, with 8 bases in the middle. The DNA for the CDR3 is TGTGCCAGCAGCTTAAAACAAGGGTACGAGCAGTACTTC. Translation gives CASSLKQGYEQYF.

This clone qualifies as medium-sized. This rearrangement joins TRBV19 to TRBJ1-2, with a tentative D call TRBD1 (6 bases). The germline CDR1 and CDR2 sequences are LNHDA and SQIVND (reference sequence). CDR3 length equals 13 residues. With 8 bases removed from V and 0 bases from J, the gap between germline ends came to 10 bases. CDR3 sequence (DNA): TGTGCCAGTGGGGGACATTCTAACTATGGCTACACCTTC. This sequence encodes CASGGHSNYGYTF. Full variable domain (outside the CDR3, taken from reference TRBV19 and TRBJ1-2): DGGITQSPKYLFRKEGQNVTLSCEQNLNHDAMYWYRQDPGQGLRLIYYSQIVNDFQKGDIAEGYSVSREKKESFPLTVTSAQKNPTAFYLCASGGHSNYGYTFGSGTRLTVV.

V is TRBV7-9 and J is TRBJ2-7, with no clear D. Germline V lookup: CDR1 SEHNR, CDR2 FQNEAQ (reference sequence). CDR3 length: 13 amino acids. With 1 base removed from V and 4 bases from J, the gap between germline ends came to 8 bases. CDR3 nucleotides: TGTGCCAGCAGCTTAGAGTCAGCTTACGAGCAGTACTTC. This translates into CASSLESAYEQYF.

The CDR3 region has the DNA TGTGCCAGCAGTGACCTGATGAACACTGAAGCTTTCTTT. It yields the protein CASSDLMNTEAFF. The rearrangement joins TRBV6-4 to TRBJ1-1; no reliable D call. CDR1 is MRHNA and CDR2 is SNTAGT in the germline V gene. V lost 2 bases to trimming and J lost 0 bases, with 4 bases between them. The CDR3 runs 13 residues.

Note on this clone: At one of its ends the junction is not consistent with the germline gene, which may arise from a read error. The CDR3 is CASSLGTGTHYPF. As DNA, the CDR3 is TGTGCCAGCAGTTTAGGCACCGGGACTCACTATCCCTTT. The chain uses TRBV27 and TRBJ1-6, with D perhaps TRBD1 (5 bases). The length of the CDR3 is 13 residues. CDR1 is MNHEY, CDR2 SMNVEV, per germline (reference sequence).

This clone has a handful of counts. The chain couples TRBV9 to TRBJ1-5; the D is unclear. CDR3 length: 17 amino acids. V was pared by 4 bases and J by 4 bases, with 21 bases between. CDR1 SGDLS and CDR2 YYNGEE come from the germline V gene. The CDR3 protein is CASSFRRGPGPNQPQHF. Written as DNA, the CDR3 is TGTGCCAGCAGCTTCAGGAGAGGCCCCGGGCCTAATCAGCCCCAGCATTTT. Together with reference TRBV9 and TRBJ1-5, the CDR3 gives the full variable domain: DSGVTQTPKHLITATGQRVTLRCSPRSGDLSVYWYQQSLDQGLQFLIQYYNGEERAKGNILERFSAQQFPDLHSELNLSSLELGDSALYFCASSFRRGPGPNQPQHFGDGTRLSIL.

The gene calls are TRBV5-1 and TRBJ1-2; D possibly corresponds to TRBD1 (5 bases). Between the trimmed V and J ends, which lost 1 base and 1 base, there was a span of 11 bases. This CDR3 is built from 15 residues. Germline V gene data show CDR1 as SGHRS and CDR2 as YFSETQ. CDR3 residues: CASSLKGELNYGYTF. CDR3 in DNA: TGCGCCAGCAGCTTGAAAGGGGAGCTTAACTATGGCTACACCTTC.

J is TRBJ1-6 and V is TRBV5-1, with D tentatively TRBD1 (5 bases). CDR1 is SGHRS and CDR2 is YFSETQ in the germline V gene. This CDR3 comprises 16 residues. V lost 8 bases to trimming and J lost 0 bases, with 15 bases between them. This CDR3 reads CASSTGGDSYNSPLHF. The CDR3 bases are TGCGCCAGTTCCACGGGGGGGGACTCCTATAATTCACCCCTCCACTTT.

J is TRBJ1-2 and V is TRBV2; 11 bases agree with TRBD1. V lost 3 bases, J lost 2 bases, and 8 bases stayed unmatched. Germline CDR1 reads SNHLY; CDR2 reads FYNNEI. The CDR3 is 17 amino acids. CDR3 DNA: TGTGCCAGCAGTGATTCCAGGACAGGGGGCCCCAACTATGGCTACACCTTC. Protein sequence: CASSDSRTGGPNYGYTF.

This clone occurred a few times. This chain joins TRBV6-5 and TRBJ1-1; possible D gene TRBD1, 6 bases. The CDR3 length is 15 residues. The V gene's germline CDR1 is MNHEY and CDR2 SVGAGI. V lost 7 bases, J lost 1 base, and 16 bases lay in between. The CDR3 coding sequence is TGTGCCAGCACACCATCAATGACAGGGAACACTGAAGCTTTCTTT. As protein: CASTPSMTGNTEAFF.

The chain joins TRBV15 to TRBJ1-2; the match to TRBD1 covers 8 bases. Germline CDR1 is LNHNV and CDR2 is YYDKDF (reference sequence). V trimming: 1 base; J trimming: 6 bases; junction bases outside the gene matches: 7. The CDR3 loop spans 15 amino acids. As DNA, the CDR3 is TGTGCCACCAGCAGAGTTGCAGGGGGCTGGGATGGCTACACCTTC. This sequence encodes CATSRVAGGWDGYTF.

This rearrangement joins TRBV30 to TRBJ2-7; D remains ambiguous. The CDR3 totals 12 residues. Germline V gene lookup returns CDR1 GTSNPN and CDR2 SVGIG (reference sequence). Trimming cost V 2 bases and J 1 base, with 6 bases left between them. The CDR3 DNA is TGTGCCTGGAGTCGGAGTTCCTACGAGCAGTACTTC. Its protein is CAWSRSSYEQYF.

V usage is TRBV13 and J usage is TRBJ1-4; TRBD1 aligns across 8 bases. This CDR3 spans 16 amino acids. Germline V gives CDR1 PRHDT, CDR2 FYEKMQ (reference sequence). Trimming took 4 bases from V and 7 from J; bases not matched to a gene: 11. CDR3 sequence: CASSSNTGGGIEKLFF. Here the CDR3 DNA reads TGTGCCAGCAGCTCAAACACAGGGGGGGGAATTGAAAAACTGTTTTTT.

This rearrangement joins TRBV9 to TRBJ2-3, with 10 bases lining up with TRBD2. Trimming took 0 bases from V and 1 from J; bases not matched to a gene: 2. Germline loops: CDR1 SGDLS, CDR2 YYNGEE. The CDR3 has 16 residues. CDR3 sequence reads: CASSVDLAGGTDTQYF. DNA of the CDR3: TGTGCCAGCAGCGTAGATCTAGCGGGGGGCACAGATACGCAGTATTTT.

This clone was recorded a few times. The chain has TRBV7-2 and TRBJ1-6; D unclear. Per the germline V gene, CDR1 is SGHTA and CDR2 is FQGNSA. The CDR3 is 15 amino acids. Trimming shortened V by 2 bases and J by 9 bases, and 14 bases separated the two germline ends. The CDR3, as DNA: TGTGCCAGCAGCTTATCGGGGAACATCGGTTCACCCCTCCACTTT. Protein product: CASSLSGNIGSPLHF.

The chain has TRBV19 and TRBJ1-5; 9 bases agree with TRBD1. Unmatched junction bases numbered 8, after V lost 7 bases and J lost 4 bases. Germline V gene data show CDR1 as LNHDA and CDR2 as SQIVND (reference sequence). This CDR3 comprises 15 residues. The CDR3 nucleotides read TGTGCCAGTAAGGGCCGGGACAGGGAGAATCAGCCCCAGCATTTT. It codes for CASKGRDRENQPQHF.

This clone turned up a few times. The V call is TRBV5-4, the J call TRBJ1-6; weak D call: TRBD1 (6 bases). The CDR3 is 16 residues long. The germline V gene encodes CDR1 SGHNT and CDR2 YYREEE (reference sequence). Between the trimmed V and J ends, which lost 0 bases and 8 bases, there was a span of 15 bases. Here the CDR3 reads CASSLAAGERDSPLHF. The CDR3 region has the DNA TGTGCCAGCAGCTTGGCCGCAGGGGAGCGAGATTCACCCCTCCACTTT.

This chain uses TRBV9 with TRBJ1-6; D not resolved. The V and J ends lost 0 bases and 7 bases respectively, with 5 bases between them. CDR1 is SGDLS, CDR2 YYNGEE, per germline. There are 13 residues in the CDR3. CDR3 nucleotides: TGTGCCAGCAGCGTAGTTAGGAATTCACCCCTCCACTTT. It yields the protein CASSVVRNSPLHF.

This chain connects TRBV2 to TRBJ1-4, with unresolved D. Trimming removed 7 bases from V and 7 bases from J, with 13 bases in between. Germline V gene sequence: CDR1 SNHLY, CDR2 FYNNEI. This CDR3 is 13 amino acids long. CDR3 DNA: TGTGCCAGCAATCTCATTCCGGGTGAAAAACTGTTTTTT. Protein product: CASNLIPGEKLFF.

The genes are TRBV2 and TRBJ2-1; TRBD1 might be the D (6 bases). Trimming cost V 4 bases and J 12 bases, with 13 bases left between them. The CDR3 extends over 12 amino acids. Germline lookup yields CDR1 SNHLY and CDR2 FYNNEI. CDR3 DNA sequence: TGTGCCAGCAGTGGAACAGGGCCTGCGCAGTTCTTC. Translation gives CASSGTGPAQFF.

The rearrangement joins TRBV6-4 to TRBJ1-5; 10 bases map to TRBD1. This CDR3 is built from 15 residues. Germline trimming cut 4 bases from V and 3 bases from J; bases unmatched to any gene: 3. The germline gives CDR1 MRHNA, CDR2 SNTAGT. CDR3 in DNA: TGTGCCAGCAGTGCCGGGACAGGGGACAATCAGCCCCAGCATTTT. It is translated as CASSAGTGDNQPQHF.

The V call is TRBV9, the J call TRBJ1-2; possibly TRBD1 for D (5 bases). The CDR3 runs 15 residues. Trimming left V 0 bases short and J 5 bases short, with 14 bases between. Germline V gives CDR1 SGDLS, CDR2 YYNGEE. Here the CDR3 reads CASSVGWSGSYGYTF. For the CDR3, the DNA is TGTGCCAGCAGCGTAGGGTGGTCAGGGTCATATGGCTACACCTTC.

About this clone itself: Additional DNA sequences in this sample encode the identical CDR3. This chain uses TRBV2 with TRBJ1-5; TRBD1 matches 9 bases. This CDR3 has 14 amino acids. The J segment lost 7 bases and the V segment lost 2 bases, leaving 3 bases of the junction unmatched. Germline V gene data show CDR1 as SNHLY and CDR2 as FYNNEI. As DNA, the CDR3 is TGTGCCAGCAGTGAAAGGACAGGGGAACAGCCCCAGCATTTT. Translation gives CASSERTGEQPQHF.